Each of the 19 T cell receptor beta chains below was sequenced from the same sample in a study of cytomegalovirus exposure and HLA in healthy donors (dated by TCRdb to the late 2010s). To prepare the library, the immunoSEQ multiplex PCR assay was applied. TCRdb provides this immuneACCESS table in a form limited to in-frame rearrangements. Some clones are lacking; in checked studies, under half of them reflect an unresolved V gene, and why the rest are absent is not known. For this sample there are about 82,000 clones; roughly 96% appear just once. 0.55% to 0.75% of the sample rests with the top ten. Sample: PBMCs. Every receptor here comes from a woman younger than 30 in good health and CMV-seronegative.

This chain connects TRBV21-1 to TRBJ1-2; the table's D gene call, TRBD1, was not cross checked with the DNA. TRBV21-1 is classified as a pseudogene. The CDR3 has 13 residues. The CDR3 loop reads CASSKHRGHGYTF. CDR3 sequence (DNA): TGTGCCAGCAGCAAGCACAGGGGGCATGGCTACACCTTC.

Written as DNA, the CDR3 is TGCGCCAGCAGCTTTACAGGGATCGGCTCCTACGAGCAGTACTTC. Residues: CASSFTGIGSYEQYF. The V call is TRBV5-1, the J call TRBJ2-7; D is possibly TRBD1 (6 bases). The ends were cut back, 2 bases at V and 0 bases at J, with 12 bases in the middle. The germline V gene encodes CDR1 SGHRS and CDR2 YFSETQ. The CDR3 extends over 15 amino acids.

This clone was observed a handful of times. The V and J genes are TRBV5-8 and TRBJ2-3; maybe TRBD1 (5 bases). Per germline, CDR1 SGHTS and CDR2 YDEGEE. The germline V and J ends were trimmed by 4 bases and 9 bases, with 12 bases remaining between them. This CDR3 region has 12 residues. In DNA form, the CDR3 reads TGTGCCAGCAGCCAAGGGGTGGGCACGCAGTATTTT. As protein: CASSQGVGTQYF.

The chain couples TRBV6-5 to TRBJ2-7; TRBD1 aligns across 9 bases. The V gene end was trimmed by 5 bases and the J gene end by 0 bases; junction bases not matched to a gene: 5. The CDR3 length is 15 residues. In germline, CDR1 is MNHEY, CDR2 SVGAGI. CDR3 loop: CASSGGTGTSYEQYF. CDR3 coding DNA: TGTGCCAGCAGTGGAGGGACAGGGACCTCCTACGAGCAGTACTTC.

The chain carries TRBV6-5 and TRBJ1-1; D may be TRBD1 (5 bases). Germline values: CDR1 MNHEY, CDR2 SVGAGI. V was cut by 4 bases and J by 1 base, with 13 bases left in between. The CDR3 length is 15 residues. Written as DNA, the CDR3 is TGTGCCAGCAGTTTCTTACAGGTGAGGAACACTGAAGCTTTCTTT. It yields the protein CASSFLQVRNTEAFF.

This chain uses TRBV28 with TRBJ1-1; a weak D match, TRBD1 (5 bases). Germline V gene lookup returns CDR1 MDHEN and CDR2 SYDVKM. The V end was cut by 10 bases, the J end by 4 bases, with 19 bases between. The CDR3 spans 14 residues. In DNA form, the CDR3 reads TGTGCCACCTTAGCCAGGGCGAGCGTCACTGAAGCTTTCTTT. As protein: CATLARASVTEAFF. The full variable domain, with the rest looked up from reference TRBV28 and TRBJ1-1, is DVKVTQSSRYLVKRTGEKVFLECVQDMDHENMFWYRQDPGLGLRLIYFSYDVKMKEKGDIPEGYSVSREKKERFSLILESASTNQTSMYLCATLARASVTEAFFGQGTRLTVV.

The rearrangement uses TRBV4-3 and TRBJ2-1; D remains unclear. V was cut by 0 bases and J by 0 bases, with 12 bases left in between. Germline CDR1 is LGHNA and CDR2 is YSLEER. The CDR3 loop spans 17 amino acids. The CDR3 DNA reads TGCGCCAGCAGCCAAGATTTGGCTGCTAGCTCCTACAATGAGCAGTTCTTC. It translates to CASSQDLAASSYNEQFF.

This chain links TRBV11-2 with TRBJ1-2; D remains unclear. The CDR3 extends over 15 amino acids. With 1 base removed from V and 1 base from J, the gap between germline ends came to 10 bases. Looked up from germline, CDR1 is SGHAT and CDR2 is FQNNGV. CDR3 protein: CASSLGQRINYGYTF. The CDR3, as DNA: TGTGCCAGCAGCTTAGGGCAGCGGATTAACTATGGCTACACCTTC.

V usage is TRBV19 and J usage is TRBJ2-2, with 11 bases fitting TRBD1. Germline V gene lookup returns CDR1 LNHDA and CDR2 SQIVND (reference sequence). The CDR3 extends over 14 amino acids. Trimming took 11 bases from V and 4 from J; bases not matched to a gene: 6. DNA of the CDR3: TGTGCCGCTCAGGGGACAGGGGGCACCGGGGAGCTGTTTTTT. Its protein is CAAQGTGGTGELFF.

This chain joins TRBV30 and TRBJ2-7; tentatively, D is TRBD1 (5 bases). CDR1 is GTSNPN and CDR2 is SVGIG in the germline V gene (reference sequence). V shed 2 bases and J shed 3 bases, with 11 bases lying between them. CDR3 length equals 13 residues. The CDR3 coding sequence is TGTGCCTGGAGTCGGCAGGGAAACTACGAGCAGTACTTC. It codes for CAWSRQGNYEQYF.

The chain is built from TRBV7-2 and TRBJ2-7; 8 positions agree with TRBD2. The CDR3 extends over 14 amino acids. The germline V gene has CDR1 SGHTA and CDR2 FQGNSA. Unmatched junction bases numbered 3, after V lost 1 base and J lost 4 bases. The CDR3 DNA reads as TGTGCCAGCAGCTTAGGAGCGGGAGAGTACGAGCAGTACTTC. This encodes CASSLGAGEYEQYF.

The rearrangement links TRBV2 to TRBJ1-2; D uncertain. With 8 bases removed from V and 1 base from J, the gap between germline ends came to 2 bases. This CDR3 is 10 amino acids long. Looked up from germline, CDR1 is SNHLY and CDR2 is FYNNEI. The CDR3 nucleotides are TGTGCCAGCTATAACTATGGCTACACCTTC. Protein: CASYNYGYTF.

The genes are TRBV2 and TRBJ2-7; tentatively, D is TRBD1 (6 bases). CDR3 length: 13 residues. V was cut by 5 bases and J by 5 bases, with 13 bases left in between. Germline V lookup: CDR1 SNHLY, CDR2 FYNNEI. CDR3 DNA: TGTGCCAGCAGTCTGGGGGCCGTCGACGAGCAGTACTTC. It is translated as CASSLGAVDEQYF.

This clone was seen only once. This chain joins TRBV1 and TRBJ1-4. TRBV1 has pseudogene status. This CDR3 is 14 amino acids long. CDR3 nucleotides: TGCACCAGCAGCCCCTGTAGAGCTAATGAAAAACTGTTTTTT. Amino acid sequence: CTSSPCRANEKLFF.

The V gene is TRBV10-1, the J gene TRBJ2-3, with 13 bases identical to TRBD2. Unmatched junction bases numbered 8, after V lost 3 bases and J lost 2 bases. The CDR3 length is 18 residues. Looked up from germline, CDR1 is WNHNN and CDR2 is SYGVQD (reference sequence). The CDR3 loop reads CASSDLPGLAGITDTQYF. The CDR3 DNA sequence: TGCGCCAGCAGTGACCTCCCGGGACTAGCGGGGATCACAGATACGCAGTATTTT.

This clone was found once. In DNA, the CDR3 is TGTGCCAGCAGCTTGGGCCAGGGCCCCCACGAGCAGTACTTC. Its protein product is CASSLGQGPHEQYF. J is TRBJ2-7 and V is TRBV11-2, with D perhaps TRBD1 (5 bases). The CDR3 has 14 amino acids. V dropped 3 bases and J dropped 5 bases, with 14 bases sitting between them. Germline V gives CDR1 SGHAT, CDR2 FQNNGV.

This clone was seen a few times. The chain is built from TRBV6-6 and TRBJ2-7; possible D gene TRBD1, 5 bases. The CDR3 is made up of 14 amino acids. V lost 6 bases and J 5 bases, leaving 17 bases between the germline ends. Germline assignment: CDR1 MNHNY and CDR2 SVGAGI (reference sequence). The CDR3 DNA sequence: TGTGCCAGCAGGCCCGGTGGCAGGGCCCACGAGCAGTACTTC. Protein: CASRPGGRAHEQYF.

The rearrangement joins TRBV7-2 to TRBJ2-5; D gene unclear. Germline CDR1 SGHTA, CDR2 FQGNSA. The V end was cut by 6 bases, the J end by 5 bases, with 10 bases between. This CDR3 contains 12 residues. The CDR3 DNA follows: TGTGCCAGCAGGATCGGGTTTGAGACCCAGTACTTC. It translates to CASRIGFETQYF.

The CDR3 loop reads CATRPRGQGYEQYF. The CDR3 nucleotides read TGTGCCACCCGACCGAGGGGGCAGGGCTACGAGCAGTACTTC. J is TRBJ2-7 and V is TRBV19; 7 nucleotides agree with TRBD1. With V trimmed by 10 bases and J by 3 bases, 12 bases remained unmatched. Germline V gene lookup returns CDR1 LNHDA and CDR2 SQIVND (reference sequence). The CDR3 spans 14 residues. The whole variable domain, filled in from reference TRBV19 and TRBJ2-7, reads DGGITQSPKYLFRKEGQNVTLSCEQNLNHDAMYWYRQDPGQGLRLIYYSQIVNDFQKGDIAEGYSVSREKKESFPLTVTSAQKNPTAFYLCATRPRGQGYEQYFGPGTRLTVT.